This T cell receptor (beta chain) is from a study of T-cell reconstitution after alpha-beta-depleted transplantation in children (dated by TCRdb to about 2016). Concerning the study at large: The study quantitatively tracked T-cell immune reconstitution after TCRalphabeta/CD19-depleted allogeneic hematopoietic cell transplantation in children using TCR repertoire profiling. Study-wide conclusions, independent of this receptor: In some patients, the high TCRbeta diversity seen at day 60 was put down to recipient T cells and intrathymic progenitors that had survived conditioning. The frequencies of hyperexpanded clones fell over the following months, and after one year, T-cell counts and TCRbeta diversity were mostly attributed to newly produced T cells. Apparently early alphabetaT-cell count recovery about two months after transplant reportedly relied on only several hundred rapidly expanded clones derived from non-depleted graft cells.

Library creation used PCR. The sequencer was an Illumina HiSeq 2500. TCR library preparation used molecular barcoding, with unique molecular identifiers applied to normalize quantification of the TCRbeta repertoire. TCRdb reprocessed the public reads (quality trimming at Q25 with fastp, clone calling with MiXCR) and kept in-frame beta chains. Rows with one shared CDR3 protein collapse into an entry with the most common genes and DNA. The sample records about 350,000 distinct CDR3 sequences, around 16% of which are singletons. The ten largest clonotypes hold around two fifths of the sample. This clonotype was found a few times. What this receptor recognizes is not known. The input lacks base qualities; no much larger clone sits a single base away. The treatment or condition label here, explained by the study, means: allogeneic hematopoietic cell transplantation with graft depleted of TCRalphabeta T cells and CD19 B cells. TCRalphabeta/CD19-depleted allogeneic hematopoietic cell grafts were given to the transplant recipients, all of whom were children.

The input for sequencing was PBMCs, mostly from graft donor cells, taken 360 days after TCRalphabeta/CD19-depleted stem cell transplant. This TCR came from a male patient aged 2 to 9 who had a stem cell transplant for acute lymphoblastic leukemia, so the T cells may come from the graft donor.

The sequenced DNA is TGTGCCAGCAGTCTGAGAATAGAGACCCAGTACTTC. This codes for CASSLRIETQYF. In this chain, TRBV9 is recombined with TRBJ2-5; confidence is insufficient to name the D gene. Cut back by 5 bases and 4 bases, the V and J ends lie 9 bases apart. Inclusive of the bounding cysteine and phenylalanine, the CDR3 is 12 residues long. The CDR3 DNA has 36 bases and is translated from base 1. Sequences SGDLS (CDR1) and YYNGEE (CDR2) are obtained from the germline V gene.